This is a list of T cell receptor beta chains from one sample in a study of shared clonotypes between healthy human individuals. Profiled with immunoSEQ multiplex PCR; TCRdb holds only in-frame clones, not every one. The data show 2 million to 2.5 million clones, more than 85% seen once. Sequenced input: naive CD4+ T cells from PBMCs. Receptors were obtained from a man aged 18 to 29 in good health. Some clones in this sample may be carry-over from other donors' samples. The CDR3 runs from the conserved cysteine through the conserved F or W. The D gene is left open where the match is weak. Size is omitted from some rows. Given values are once, few, many or a class for expanded clones.

J: TRBJ1-4; size: NA; V: TRBV15; D: NA; DNA: TGTGCCACCAGCAGAGACAGAGCAACTAATGAAAAACTGTTTTTT; CDR3: CATSRDRATNEKLFF
J: TRBJ2-7; size: NA; V: TRBV11-2; D: TRBD2; DNA: TGTGCCAGCAGCAATGCGGGACTAGCGGGAGCAGACGAGCAGTACTTC; CDR3: CASSNAGLAGADEQYF
J: TRBJ2-1; size: NA; V: TRBV5-1; D: TRBD2; DNA: TGCGCCAGCAGTTTTCCGGGACTAGCGGGTCCCAACAATGAGCAGTTCTTC; CDR3: CASSFPGLAGPNNEQFF
J: TRBJ2-6; size: NA; V: TRBV7-8; D: NA; DNA: TGTGCCAGCAGCTTAGATCTAGACTGGAGGGATGGGGCCAACGTCCTGACTTTC; CDR3: CASSLDLDWRDGANVLTF
J: TRBJ1-5; size: NA; V: TRBV28; D: TRBD1; DNA: TGTGCCAGCAGCCCAGGACAGGGATATAGCAATCAGCCCCAGCATTTT; CDR3: CASSPGQGYSNQPQHF
J: TRBJ2-5; size: NA; V: TRBV11-2; D: NA; DNA: TGTGCCAGCAGCAGACTTCGTGGAGGGGAGACCCAGTACTTC; CDR3: CASSRLRGGETQYF
J: TRBJ2-1; size: NA; V: TRBV25-1; D: TRBD1; DNA: TGTGCCAGCAGTATCGCCGGACAGGACTACAATGAGCAGTTCTTC; CDR3: CASSIAGQDYNEQFF
J: TRBJ1-4; size: NA; V: TRBV19; D: NA; DNA: TGTGCCAGTGGTGCTGGTGGATACCGGGGAGGGCGTGACTTTAATGAAAAACTGTTTTTT; CDR3: CASGAGGYRGGRDFNEKLFF
J: TRBJ2-7; size: NA; V: TRBV19; D: NA; DNA: TGTGCCAGTAGTATGGGCGGGTGGGGTTCCTACGAGCAGTACTTC; CDR3: CASSMGGWGSYEQYF
J: TRBJ1-5; size: NA; V: TRBV19; D: NA; DNA: TGTGCCAGTACTGGGACGGGCGCATATAGCAATCAGCCCCAGCATTTT; CDR3: CASTGTGAYSNQPQHF
J: TRBJ1-2; size: NA; V: TRBV5-1; D: TRBD1; DNA: TGCGCCAGCAGCTTAGGGACAGGATCCTATGGCTATACCTTC; CDR3: CASSLGTGSYGYTF
J: TRBJ2-7; size: NA; V: TRBV6-5; D: NA; DNA: TGTGCCAGCAGTTACTCATCAGCCTTTACCTACGAGCAGTACTTC; CDR3: CASSYSSAFTYEQYF
J: TRBJ1-1; size: NA; V: TRBV18; D: NA; DNA: TGTGCCAGCTCACCACTAACAGGGACGGCTTTCTTT; CDR3: CASSPLTGTAFF
J: TRBJ1-5; size: NA; V: TRBV10-3; D: TRBD1; DNA: TGTGCCATCAGGGACAGGGATGGCCAGCCCCAGCATTTT; CDR3: CAIRDRDGQPQHF
J: TRBJ1-5; size: NA; V: TRBV6-5; D: NA; DNA: TGTGCCAGCAGTCGGGGGATAGTGGAGCCCCAGCATTTT; CDR3: CASSRGIVEPQHF
J: TRBJ2-7; size: NA; V: TRBV10-3; D: NA; DNA: TGTGCCATCAGTGAGTCGGGGGGGCGCTTTTACTTC; CDR3: CAISESGGRFYF
J: TRBJ2-7; size: NA; V: TRBV23-1; D: NA; DNA: TGCGCCAGCAGTCAATCACGGTGGGACTACGAGCAGTACTTC; CDR3: CASSQSRWDYEQYF
J: TRBJ1-4; size: NA; V: TRBV2; D: NA; DNA: TGTGCCAGCAGTTTATTTGGGACACTGGGTGAAAAACTGTTTTTT; CDR3: CASSLFGTLGEKLFF
J: TRBJ2-5; size: NA; V: TRBV20-1; D: TRBD2; DNA: TGCAGTGCTTGGCGGGGGGAGACCCAGTACTTC; CDR3: CSAWRGETQYF
J: TRBJ2-7; size: NA; V: TRBV28; D: NA; DNA: TGTGCCAGCACCGAAGGACGATGGACTGCGACCTACGAGCAGTACTTC; CDR3: CASTEGRWTATYEQYF
J: TRBJ2-2; size: NA; V: TRBV9; D: NA; DNA: TGTGCCAGCAGCGTGGGGGCCGGGGAGACCGGGGAGCTGTTTTTT; CDR3: CASSVGAGETGELFF
J: TRBJ2-5; size: once; V: TRBV27; D: NA; DNA: TGTGCCAGCAGTAGAGTAGGGCAAGAGACCCAGTACTTC; CDR3: CASSRVGQETQYF
J: TRBJ1-2; size: NA; V: TRBV2; D: NA; DNA: TGTGCCAGCAGTGAAGAGGGAGAAGGGGCGCGTGACTATGGCTACACCTTC; CDR3: CASSEEGEGARDYGYTF
J: TRBJ2-6; size: NA; V: TRBV25-1; D: TRBD2; DNA: TGTGCCAGCAGTGAAGAGGGCGGGAGCAACTGGGCCAACGTCCTGACTTTC; CDR3: CASSEEGGSNWANVLTF
J: TRBJ1-5; size: NA; V: TRBV28; D: NA; DNA: TGTGCCAGCACTCTGGGGAGGGTTAGCAATCAGCCCCAGCATTTT; CDR3: CASTLGRVSNQPQHF
J: TRBJ2-7; size: NA; V: TRBV4-3; D: TRBD2; DNA: TGCGCCAGCAGCCAACACGGACTAGCGGGCTCTAGGGAGCAGTACTTC; CDR3: CASSQHGLAGSREQYF
J: TRBJ1-2; size: NA; V: TRBV19; D: TRBD1; DNA: TGTGCCAGTACCCAATCCCGGGACAGGGGCAATGGCTACACCTTC; CDR3: CASTQSRDRGNGYTF
J: TRBJ1-1; size: NA; V: TRBV5-4; D: TRBD1; DNA: TGTGCCAGCAGGATGGACAGGGGGCTATTCACTGAAGCTTTCTTT; CDR3: CASRMDRGLFTEAFF
J: TRBJ2-6; size: NA; V: TRBV19; D: NA; DNA: TGTGCCAGTACCAAATGGGGCTCTGGGGCCAACGTCCTGACTTTC; CDR3: CASTKWGSGANVLTF
J: TRBJ2-1; size: NA; V: TRBV18; D: NA; DNA: TGTGCCAGCTCACCGCCGAGGGCGGCCGGGGGTGAGCAGTTCTTC; CDR3: CASSPPRAAGGEQFF
J: TRBJ2-7; size: once; V: TRBV5-1; D: NA; DNA: TGCGCCAGCAGCTTGGCCGGACTTTACGAGCAGTACTTC; CDR3: CASSLAGLYEQYF
J: TRBJ1-2; size: NA; V: TRBV11-2; D: NA; DNA: TGTGCCAGCAGCAAGGGATGGCAGGACGGCTACACCTTC; CDR3: CASSKGWQDGYTF
J: TRBJ2-1; size: NA; V: TRBV6-1; D: NA; DNA: TGTGCCAGCAGTCCGGGACAGGGGCTAGCGGGGGTCTTC; CDR3: CASSPGQGLAGVF
J: TRBJ1-2; size: NA; V: TRBV28; D: TRBD1; DNA: TGTGCCAGCAGTGCGGACAGGGGGGGTACTAACTATGGCTACACCTTC; CDR3: CASSADRGGTNYGYTF
J: TRBJ2-7; size: NA; V: TRBV28; D: NA; DNA: TGTGCCAGCAGTATCGGGACTTTCCGGGTGAACGAGCAGTACTTC; CDR3: CASSIGTFRVNEQYF
J: TRBJ1-1; size: NA; V: TRBV2; D: NA; DNA: TGTGCCAGCAGTCGCACAGGGTCGGGCACTGAAGCTTTCTTT; CDR3: CASSRTGSGTEAFF
J: TRBJ2-1; size: NA; V: TRBV5-1; D: TRBD2; DNA: TGCGCCAGCCTTCAAGCGACTAGCGGGGACAATGAGCAGTTCTTC; CDR3: CASLQATSGDNEQFF
J: TRBJ1-2; size: NA; V: TRBV28; D: NA; DNA: TGTGCCAGCACCACGACGGGAATATATGGCTACACCTTC; CDR3: CASTTTGIYGYTF
J: TRBJ2-2; size: NA; V: TRBV18; D: NA; DNA: TGTGCCAGCTCTCCAGAAATCGGAAACACCGGGGAGCTGTTTTTT; CDR3: CASSPEIGNTGELFF
J: TRBJ1-2; size: NA; V: TRBV5-5; D: NA; DNA: TGTGCCAGCAGCTTGGGGCCGTCCCTATCCTATGGCTACACCTTC; CDR3: CASSLGPSLSYGYTF
J: TRBJ1-6; size: NA; V: TRBV10-3; D: NA; DNA: TGTGCCATCAGCCCGGGAAGGGGCAATAATTCACCCCTCCACTTT; CDR3: CAISPGRGNNSPLHF
J: TRBJ2-1; size: NA; V: TRBV29-1; D: NA; DNA: TGCAGCGTTGATACAGCCTACAATGAGCAGTTCTTC; CDR3: CSVDTAYNEQFF
J: TRBJ2-3; size: NA; V: TRBV2; D: TRBD2; DNA: TGTGCCAGCAGGAAGACAGGGACTAGCGGGGGGACCGATACGCAGTATTTT; CDR3: CASRKTGTSGGTDTQYF
J: TRBJ2-1; size: NA; V: TRBV7-2; D: NA; DNA: TGTGCCAGCAGCTTAGTTGTTATCCGTGAGCAGTTCTTC; CDR3: CASSLVVIREQFF
J: TRBJ2-2; size: NA; V: TRBV4-1; D: NA; DNA: TGCGCCAGCAGCCAAGCCCTCCCCGGGGAGCTGTTTTTT; CDR3: CASSQALPGELFF
J: TRBJ1-1; size: NA; V: TRBV7-8; D: NA; DNA: TGTGCCAGCAGCGCCGAGTTTGCCAGAAGAGTCACTGAAGCTTTCTTT; CDR3: CASSAEFARRVTEAFF
J: TRBJ1-5; size: NA; V: TRBV7-2; D: NA; DNA: TGTGCCAGCAGCCGTGACAGCAATCAGCCCCAGCATTTT; CDR3: CASSRDSNQPQHF
J: TRBJ2-7; size: NA; V: TRBV9; D: TRBD2; DNA: TGTGCCAGCAGCGCCGGGACTAGCGGGTGGGGGGAGCAGTACTTC; CDR3: CASSAGTSGWGEQYF
J: TRBJ2-7; size: NA; V: TRBV18; D: TRBD1; DNA: TGTGCCAGCTCACCAGGGACAGCTTCCTACGAGCAGTACTTC; CDR3: CASSPGTASYEQYF
J: TRBJ2-1; size: NA; V: TRBV6-1; D: NA; DNA: TGTGCCAGCAGTGAACTGGGGGGTAACCTGAGTGAGCAGTTCTTC; CDR3: CASSELGGNLSEQFF
J: TRBJ2-2; size: NA; V: TRBV10-3; D: NA; DNA: TGTGCCATCAGTGAGTCGACATGGGGAGGGGAGCTGTTTTTT; CDR3: CAISESTWGGELFF
J: TRBJ2-7; size: NA; V: TRBV18; D: NA; DNA: TGTGCCAGCTCACCACGTAGGGACCCAGCCAAGACCTACGAGCAGTACTTC; CDR3: CASSPRRDPAKTYEQYF
J: TRBJ1-1; size: NA; V: TRBV18; D: NA; DNA: TGTGCCAGCTCGCGAGCCTCACCCCAGAACACTGAAGCTTTCTTT; CDR3: CASSRASPQNTEAFF
J: TRBJ2-7; size: NA; V: TRBV5-6; D: TRBD2; DNA: TGTGCCAGCAGCTTGGCGGTAGCGGGAGGGTTTCGTGAGCAGTACTTC; CDR3: CASSLAVAGGFREQYF
J: TRBJ1-3; size: NA; V: TRBV19; D: NA; DNA: TGTGCCAGTAATGATCGGGGCCTTGAGGGTAACACCATATATTTT; CDR3: CASNDRGLEGNTIYF
J: TRBJ2-5; size: NA; V: TRBV28; D: NA; DNA: TGTGCCAGCAGTTCGGGGGCCATGATTCCACTTCAAGAGACCCAGTACTTC; CDR3: CASSSGAMIPLQETQYF
J: TRBJ1-4; size: NA; V: TRBV5-1; D: TRBD1; DNA: TGCGCCAGCAGCTTTCAGGGGGCAGGGGAAAAACTGTTTTTT; CDR3: CASSFQGAGEKLFF
J: TRBJ2-5; size: once; V: TRBV4-1; D: NA; DNA: TGCGCCAGCAGCCAACCCATGGCATGGGAGCAGTACTTC; CDR3: CASSQPMAWEQYF
J: TRBJ2-5; size: NA; V: TRBV7-9; D: TRBD2; DNA: TGTGCCAGCTCGGGGCGGGGGGGCCAAGAGACCCAGTACTTC; CDR3: CASSGRGGQETQYF
J: TRBJ2-7; size: NA; V: TRBV6-5; D: NA; DNA: TGTGCCAGCAGTTACTCCGAGGGGAAGTACGAGCAGTACTTC; CDR3: CASSYSEGKYEQYF